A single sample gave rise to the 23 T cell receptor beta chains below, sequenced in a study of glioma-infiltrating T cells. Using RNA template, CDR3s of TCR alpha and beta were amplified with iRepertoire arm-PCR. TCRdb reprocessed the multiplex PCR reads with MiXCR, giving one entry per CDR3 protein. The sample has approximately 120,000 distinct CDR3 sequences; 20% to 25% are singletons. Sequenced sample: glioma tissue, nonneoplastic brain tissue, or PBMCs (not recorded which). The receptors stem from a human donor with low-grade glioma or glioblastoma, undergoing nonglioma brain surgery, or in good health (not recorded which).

The CDR3 DNA reads TGTGCCAGTACCCCTTGGGGGCGCGGCGACAATGAGCAGTTCTTC. Its translation: CASTPWGRGDNEQFF. The rearrangement joins TRBV19 to TRBJ2-1, with a weak D call TRBD1 (6 bases). Trimming removed 7 bases at V and 5 bases at J, with 18 bases between. The CDR3 has 15 residues. CDR1 is LNHDA and CDR2 is SQIVND in the germline V gene (reference sequence).

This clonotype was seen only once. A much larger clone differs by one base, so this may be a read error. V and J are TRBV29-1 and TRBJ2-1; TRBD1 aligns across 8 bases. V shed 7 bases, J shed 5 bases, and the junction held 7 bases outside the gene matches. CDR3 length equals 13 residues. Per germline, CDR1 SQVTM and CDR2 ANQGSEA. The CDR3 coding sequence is TGCAGCGCCAAGACAGGGGCCCACAATGAGCAGTTCTTC. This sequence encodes CSAKTGAHNEQFF.

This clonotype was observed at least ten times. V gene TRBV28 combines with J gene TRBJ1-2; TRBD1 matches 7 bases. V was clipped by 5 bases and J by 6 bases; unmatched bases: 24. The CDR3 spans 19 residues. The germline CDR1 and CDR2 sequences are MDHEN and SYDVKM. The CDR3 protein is CASSTETGTKLPYYHGYTF. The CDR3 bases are TGTGCCAGCAGTACCGAGACAGGGACCAAACTGCCCTATTATCATGGCTACACCTTC.

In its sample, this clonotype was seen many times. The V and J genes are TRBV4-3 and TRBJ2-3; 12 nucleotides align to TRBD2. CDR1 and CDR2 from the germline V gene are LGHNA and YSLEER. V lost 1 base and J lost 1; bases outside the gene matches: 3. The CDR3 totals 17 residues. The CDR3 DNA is TGCGCCAGCAGCCAAGGAGGGACTAGCGGGCGCACAGATACGCAGTATTTT. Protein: CASSQGGTSGRTDTQYF.

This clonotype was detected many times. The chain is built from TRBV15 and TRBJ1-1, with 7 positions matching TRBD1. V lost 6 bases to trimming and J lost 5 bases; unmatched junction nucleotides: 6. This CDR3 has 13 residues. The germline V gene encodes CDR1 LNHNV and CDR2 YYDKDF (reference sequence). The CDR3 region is CATRATGETEAFF. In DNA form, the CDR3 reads TGTGCCACCAGGGCTACAGGGGAAACTGAAGCTTTCTTT.

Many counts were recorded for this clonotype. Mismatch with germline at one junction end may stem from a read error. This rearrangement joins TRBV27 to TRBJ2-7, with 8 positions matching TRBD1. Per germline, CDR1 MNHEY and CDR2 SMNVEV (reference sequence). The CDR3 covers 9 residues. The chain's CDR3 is CANPGQVDF. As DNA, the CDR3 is TGTGCCAACCCGGGACAGGTCGACTTC.

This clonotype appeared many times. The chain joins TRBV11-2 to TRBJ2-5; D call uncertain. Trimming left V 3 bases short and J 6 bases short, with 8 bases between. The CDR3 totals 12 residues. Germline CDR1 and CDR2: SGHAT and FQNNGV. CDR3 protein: CASSFRMQTQYF. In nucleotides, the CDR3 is TGTGCCAGCAGCTTTAGAATGCAGACCCAGTACTTC. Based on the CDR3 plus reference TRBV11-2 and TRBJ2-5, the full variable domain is EAGVAQSPRYKIIEKRQSVAFWCNPISGHATLYWYQQILGQGPKLLIQFQNNGVVDDSQLPKDRFSAERLKGVDSTLKIQPAKLEDSAVYLCASSFRMQTQYFGPGTRLLVL.

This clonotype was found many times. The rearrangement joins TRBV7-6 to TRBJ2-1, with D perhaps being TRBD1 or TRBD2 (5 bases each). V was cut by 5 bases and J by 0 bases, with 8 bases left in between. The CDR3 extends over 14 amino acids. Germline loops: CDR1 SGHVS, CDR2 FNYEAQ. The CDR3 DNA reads TGTGCCAGCAGCGGGGGACGCTCCTACAATGAGCAGTTCTTC. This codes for CASSGGRSYNEQFF.

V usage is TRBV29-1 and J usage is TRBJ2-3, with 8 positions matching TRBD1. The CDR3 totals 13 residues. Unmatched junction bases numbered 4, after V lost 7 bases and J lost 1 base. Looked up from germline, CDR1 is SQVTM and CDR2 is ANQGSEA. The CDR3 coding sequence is TGCAGCGATGACAGGGGAGGCACAGATACGCAGTATTTT. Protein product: CSDDRGGTDTQYF.

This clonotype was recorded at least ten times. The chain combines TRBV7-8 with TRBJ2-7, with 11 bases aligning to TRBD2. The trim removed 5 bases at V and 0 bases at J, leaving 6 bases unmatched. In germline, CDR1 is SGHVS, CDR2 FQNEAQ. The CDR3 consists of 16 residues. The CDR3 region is CASSPGTSGSSYEQYF. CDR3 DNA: TGTGCCAGCAGCCCGGGGACTAGCGGAAGCTCCTACGAGCAGTACTTC.

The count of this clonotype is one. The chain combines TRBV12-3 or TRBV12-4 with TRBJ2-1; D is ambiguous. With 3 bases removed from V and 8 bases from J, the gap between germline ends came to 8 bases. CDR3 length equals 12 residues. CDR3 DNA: TGTGCCAGCAGTTTGGTGGCGGATGAGCAGTTCTTC. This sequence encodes CASSLVADEQFF.

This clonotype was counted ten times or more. Written as DNA, the CDR3 is TGTGCCAGCAGTGAGGGACCAGGGAGCTCCTACGAGCAGTACTTC. It codes for CASSEGPGSSYEQYF. The V gene is TRBV6-1, the J gene TRBJ2-7; D could derive from TRBD1 or TRBD2 (5 bases each). The CDR3 contains 15 residues. Germline V gene sequence: CDR1 MNHNS, CDR2 SASEGT. The V and J ends lost 3 bases and 0 bases respectively, with 12 bases between them.

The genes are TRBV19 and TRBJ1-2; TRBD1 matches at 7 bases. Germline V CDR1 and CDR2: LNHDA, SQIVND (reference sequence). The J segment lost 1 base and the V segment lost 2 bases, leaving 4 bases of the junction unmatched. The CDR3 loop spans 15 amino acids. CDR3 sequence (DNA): TGTGCCAGTAGTATAATACCAGGGGGTAACTATGGCTACACCTTC. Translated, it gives CASSIIPGGNYGYTF.

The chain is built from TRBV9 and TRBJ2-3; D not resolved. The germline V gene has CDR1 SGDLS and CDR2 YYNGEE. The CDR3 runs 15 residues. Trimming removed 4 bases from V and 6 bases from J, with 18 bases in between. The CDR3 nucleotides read TGTGCCAGCAGCTCTCAGGCCCTAGGGTGGGATACGCAGTATTTT. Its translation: CASSSQALGWDTQYF. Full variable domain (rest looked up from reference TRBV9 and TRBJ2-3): DSGVTQTPKHLITATGQRVTLRCSPRSGDLSVYWYQQSLDQGLQFLIQYYNGEERAKGNILERFSAQQFPDLHSELNLSSLELGDSALYFCASSSQALGWDTQYFGPGTRLTVL.

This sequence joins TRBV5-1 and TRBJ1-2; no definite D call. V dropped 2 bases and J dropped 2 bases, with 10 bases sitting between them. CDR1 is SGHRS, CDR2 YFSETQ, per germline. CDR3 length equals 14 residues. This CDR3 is CASSLNSQNYGYTF. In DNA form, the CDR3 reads TGCGCCAGCAGCTTAAACAGCCAAAACTATGGCTACACCTTC.

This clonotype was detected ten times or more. The CDR3 loop reads CASSHTGTDYNSPLHF. For the CDR3, the DNA is TGTGCCAGCAGTCATACCGGGACAGATTATAATTCACCCCTCCACTTT. The genes are TRBV27 and TRBJ1-6; the match to TRBD1 covers 7 bases. The CDR3 extends over 16 amino acids. Germline trimming cut 5 bases from V and 4 bases from J; bases unmatched to any gene: 8. Germline V CDR1 and CDR2: MNHEY, SMNVEV (reference sequence).

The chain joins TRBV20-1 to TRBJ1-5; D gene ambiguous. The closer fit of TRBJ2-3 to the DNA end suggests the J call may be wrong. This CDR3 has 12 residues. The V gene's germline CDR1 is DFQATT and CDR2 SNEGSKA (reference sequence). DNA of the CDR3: TGCAGTGCTAGACTGCGCCACCAGCCCCAGTATTTT. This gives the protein CSARLRHQPQYF.

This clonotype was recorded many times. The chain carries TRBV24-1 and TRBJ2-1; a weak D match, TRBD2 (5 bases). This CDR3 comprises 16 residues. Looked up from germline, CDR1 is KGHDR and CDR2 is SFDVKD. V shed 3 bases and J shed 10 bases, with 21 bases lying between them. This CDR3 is CATSDRLKSASGEQFF. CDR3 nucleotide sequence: TGTGCCACCAGTGATAGATTAAAATCGGCCAGCGGAGAGCAGTTCTTC.

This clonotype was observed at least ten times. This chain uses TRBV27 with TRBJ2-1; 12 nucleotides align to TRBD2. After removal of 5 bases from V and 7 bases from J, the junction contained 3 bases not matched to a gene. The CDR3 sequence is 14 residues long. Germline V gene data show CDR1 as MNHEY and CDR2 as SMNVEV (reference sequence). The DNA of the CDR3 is TGTGCCAGCAGTCTAGCGGGGGGGCTTAATGAGCAGTTCTTC. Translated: CASSLAGGLNEQFF.

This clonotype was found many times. The CDR3 nucleotides read TGTGCCAGCAGTTACTCCGGACAGACTGCTAACTATGGCTACACCTTC. Amino acid sequence: CASSYSGQTANYGYTF. This sequence joins TRBV6-5 and TRBJ1-2; perhaps TRBD1 as D (6 bases). V lost 0 bases, J lost 0 bases, and 11 bases lay in between. This CDR3 is 16 amino acids long. Germline lookup yields CDR1 MNHEY and CDR2 SVGAGI.

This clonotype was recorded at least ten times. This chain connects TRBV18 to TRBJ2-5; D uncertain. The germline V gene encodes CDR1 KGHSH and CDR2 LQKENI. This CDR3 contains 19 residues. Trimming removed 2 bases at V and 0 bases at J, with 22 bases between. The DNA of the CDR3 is TGTGCCAGCTCACCATTGGACCAAGGGTTACTTTTGTACCAAGAGACCCAGTACTTC. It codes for CASSPLDQGLLLYQETQYF.

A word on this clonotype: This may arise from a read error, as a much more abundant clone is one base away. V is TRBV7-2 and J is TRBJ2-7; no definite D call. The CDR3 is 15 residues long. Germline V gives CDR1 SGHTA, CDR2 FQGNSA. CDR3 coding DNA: TGTGACAGCAGCGTTACACGGGTCAGCTCCTACGAGCAGTACTTC. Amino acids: CDSSVTRVSSYEQYF.

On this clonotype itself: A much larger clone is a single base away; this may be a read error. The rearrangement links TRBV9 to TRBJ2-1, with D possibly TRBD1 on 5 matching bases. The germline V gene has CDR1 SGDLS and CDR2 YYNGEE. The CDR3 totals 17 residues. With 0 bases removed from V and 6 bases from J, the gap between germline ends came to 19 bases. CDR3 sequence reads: CASSVGRAASPFNEQFF. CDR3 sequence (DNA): TGTGCCAGCAGCGTAGGCAGGGCAGCATCTCCGTTCAATGAGCAGTTCTTC.